Following are 10 T cell receptor beta chains from one sample sequenced in a study of monozygotic twins with inflammatory bowel disease. TCRdb re-called the 5' RACE reads; one entry per CDR3 protein, DNA not given. The table for this sample gives 150,000 or so distinct CDR3 sequences. The sequencing sample was made of blood. The origin of the receptors is a human donor with ulcerative colitis or Crohn's disease, or a healthy co-twin of an affected twin (not recorded which).

The chain combines TRBV5-1 with TRBJ2-5; the TRBD1 assignment by TCRdb is unverifiable without DNA. The CDR3 extends over 14 amino acids. CDR1 and CDR2 (germline): SGHRS, YFSETQ. The CDR3 loop is CASRRQGAQETQYF.

This chain uses TRBV7-2 with TRBJ2-5; TCRdb's D call, TRBD1, is unchecked because there is no DNA. CDR3 length: 16 amino acids. Germline CDR1 reads SGHTA; CDR2 reads FQGNSA. CDR3 in amino acids: CASSLARGAPQETQYF.

The chain links TRBV3-1 to TRBJ1-2; TCRdb's assignment of TRBD1 cannot be checked, as there is no DNA. The length of the CDR3 is 18 residues. Germline loops: CDR1 LGHDT, CDR2 YNNKEL (reference sequence). The CDR3 reads CASSQEGSGVRRNYGYTF.

This chain connects TRBV29-1 to TRBJ2-7; TCRdb names TRBD2, which stays unverified in the absence of DNA. Looked up from germline, CDR1 is SQVTM and CDR2 is ANQGSEA. This CDR3 has 15 amino acids. CDR3 protein: CSVESGTSFSYEQYF.

The J gene is TRBJ1-1, the V gene TRBV5-1. The germline gives CDR1 SGHRS, CDR2 YFSETQ. The CDR3 loop spans 16 amino acids. The CDR3 protein is CASSLGQLVPNTEAFF.

The CDR3 reads CASSYSTRQRYTEAFF. The V and J genes are TRBV6-5 and TRBJ1-1. The CDR3 is 16 residues long. The germline CDR1 and CDR2 sequences are MNHEY and SVGAGI.

The chain recombines TRBV5-1 with TRBJ1-1. Germline loops: CDR1 SGHRS, CDR2 YFSETQ. CDR3 length: 17 residues. CDR3 protein: CASSPGPAGYLYTEAFF.

CDR3 protein: CSVVFGLGSYEQYF. The chain recombines TRBV29-1 with TRBJ2-7. Germline-derived CDR1 and CDR2 are SQVTM and ANQGSEA. The length of the CDR3 is 14 residues.

The V and J genes are TRBV28 and TRBJ2-2; TCRdb's assignment of TRBD2 cannot be checked, as there is no DNA. Germline CDR1 MDHEN, CDR2 SYDVKM. The CDR3 length is 15 residues. The CDR3 sequence: CASSSRRETTGELFF.

This chain connects TRBV18 to TRBJ2-5; the D call of TRBD1 rests on TCRdb alone, since no DNA is present to check it. Germline values: CDR1 KGHSH, CDR2 LQKENI. The CDR3 extends over 14 amino acids. The CDR3 sequence is CASSPQSGQETQYF.